This is a list of T cell receptor beta chains from one sample in a study of OX40 agonist ivuxolimab in advanced cancers. The data were produced by immunoSEQ multiplex PCR, yet TCRdb's version contains in-frame clones alone and is incomplete. This sample has about 64,000 clones, with approximately 90% found just once. The material was CD4+ or CD8+ T cells sorted from blood, obtained in a trial of the OX40 agonist ivuxolimab. The receptors shown here come from an adult with an advanced solid tumor such as melanoma, head and neck, liver or kidney cancer. The CDR3 runs from the conserved cysteine through the conserved F or W. A D gene is named only where the DNA matches it firmly. Clone size is shown for a subset of rows, as once, few, many or a class of expanded clone.

D gene: .; V gene: TRBV28; J gene: TRBJ2-7; clone size: once; CDR3 protein: CASSPQTVTSYEQYF; CDR3 DNA: TGTGCCAGCAGCCCACAGACAGTTACCTCCTACGAGCAGTACTTC
D gene: .; V gene: TRBV5-1; J gene: TRBJ2-6; clone size: .; CDR3 protein: CASSSGDPGANVLTF; CDR3 DNA: TGCGCCAGCAGCTCGGGGGACCCTGGGGCCAACGTCCTGACTTTC
D gene: .; V gene: TRBV28; J gene: TRBJ1-5; clone size: .; CDR3 protein: CASSRDIISNQPQHF; CDR3 DNA: TGTGCCAGCAGTCGGGACATAATATCAAATCAGCCCCAGCATTTT
D gene: .; V gene: TRBV11-2; J gene: TRBJ2-7; clone size: once; CDR3 protein: CASRGPVSYEQYF; CDR3 DNA: TGTGCCAGCAGGGGGCCCGTTTCCTACGAGCAGTACTTC
D gene: .; V gene: TRBV29-1; J gene: TRBJ2-2; clone size: .; CDR3 protein: CSVVGQGSSGELFF; CDR3 DNA: TGCAGCGTTGTTGGGCAGGGCTCCTCCGGGGAGCTGTTTTTT
D gene: .; V gene: TRBV5-4; J gene: TRBJ2-3; clone size: .; CDR3 protein: CASSPGASTDTQYF; CDR3 DNA: TGTGCCAGCAGCCCAGGGGCTAGCACAGATACGCAGTATTTT
D gene: .; V gene: TRBV6-5; J gene: TRBJ2-5; clone size: .; CDR3 protein: CASSGGSVGETQYF; CDR3 DNA: TGTGCCAGCAGTGGGGGTTCAGTGGGAGAGACCCAGTACTTC
D gene: TRBD1; V gene: TRBV10-2; J gene: TRBJ1-1; clone size: few; CDR3 protein: CASSAGTDTEAFF; CDR3 DNA: TGCGCCAGCTCCGCCGGGACAGACACTGAAGCTTTCTTT
D gene: TRBD2; V gene: TRBV7-3; J gene: TRBJ2-2; clone size: .; CDR3 protein: CASSQAGEGTGELFF; CDR3 DNA: TGTGCCAGCAGTCAAGCGGGAGAGGGGACCGGGGAGCTGTTTTTT
D gene: .; V gene: TRBV19; J gene: TRBJ2-1; clone size: .; CDR3 protein: CASSPSYNEQFF; CDR3 DNA: TGTGCCAGTAGCCCGTCCTACAATGAGCAGTTCTTC
D gene: .; V gene: TRBV6-5; J gene: TRBJ1-4; clone size: .; CDR3 protein: CATRPQGHEKLFF; CDR3 DNA: TGTGCCACCCGTCCACAGGGTCATGAAAAACTGTTTTTT
D gene: .; V gene: TRBV6-1; J gene: TRBJ2-1; clone size: .; CDR3 protein: CASSEVAGSYNEQFF; CDR3 DNA: TGTGCCAGCAGTGAAGTTGCGGGATCCTACAATGAGCAGTTCTTC
D gene: .; V gene: TRBV6-5; J gene: TRBJ1-2; clone size: once; CDR3 protein: CASRRQTANGYTF; CDR3 DNA: TGTGCCAGCAGAAGACAGACGGCGAATGGCTACACCTTC
D gene: TRBD1; V gene: TRBV10-3; J gene: TRBJ2-3; clone size: .; CDR3 protein: CAIKKDRGRKDTQYF; CDR3 DNA: TGTGCCATCAAGAAGGACAGGGGGCGCAAAGATACGCAGTATTTT
D gene: .; V gene: TRBV7-3; J gene: TRBJ2-1; clone size: .; CDR3 protein: CASSTSTNNEQFF; CDR3 DNA: TGTGCCAGCAGCACCTCGACAAACAATGAGCAGTTCTTC
D gene: .; V gene: TRBV5-1; J gene: TRBJ2-1; clone size: .; CDR3 protein: CASSLGQGGSYNEQFF; CDR3 DNA: TGCGCCAGCAGCTTGGGGCAGGGAGGCAGCTATAATGAGCAGTTCTTC
D gene: .; V gene: TRBV28; J gene: TRBJ1-5; clone size: .; CDR3 protein: CASTPGQYQPQHF; CDR3 DNA: TGTGCCAGCACCCCAGGGCAGTATCAGCCCCAGCATTTT
D gene: .; V gene: TRBV28; J gene: TRBJ2-7; clone size: .; CDR3 protein: CASSQPPTTREQYF; CDR3 DNA: TGTGCCAGCAGCCAACCGCCTACAACGAGGGAGCAGTACTTC
D gene: .; V gene: TRBV28; J gene: TRBJ2-5; clone size: .; CDR3 protein: CASSTGGSQETQYF; CDR3 DNA: TGTGCCAGCAGCACGGGGGGCTCCCAAGAGACCCAGTACTTC
D gene: .; V gene: TRBV19; J gene: TRBJ2-1; clone size: .; CDR3 protein: CASSAPTGPHYNEQFF; CDR3 DNA: TGTGCCAGTAGTGCCCCAACAGGTCCCCACTACAATGAGCAGTTCTTC
D gene: TRBD1; V gene: TRBV28; J gene: TRBJ1-5; clone size: once; CDR3 protein: CASSQGARGNQPQHF; CDR3 DNA: TGTGCCAGCAGTCAGGGGGCTAGGGGCAATCAGCCCCAGCATTTT
D gene: .; V gene: TRBV6-1; J gene: TRBJ2-3; clone size: .; CDR3 protein: CASEGAGDTQYF; CDR3 DNA: TGTGCCTCGGAGGGAGCGGGAGATACGCAGTATTTT
D gene: .; V gene: TRBV5-1; J gene: TRBJ1-1; clone size: once; CDR3 protein: CASSSGGWNTEAFF; CDR3 DNA: TGCGCCAGCAGCTCGGGCGGCTGGAACACTGAAGCTTTCTTT
D gene: TRBD1; V gene: TRBV11-1; J gene: TRBJ2-7; clone size: .; CDR3 protein: CASSGRTGGAYEQYF; CDR3 DNA: TGTGCCAGCAGCGGAAGGACAGGGGGGGCCTACGAGCAGTACTTC
D gene: .; V gene: TRBV28; J gene: TRBJ2-1; clone size: .; CDR3 protein: CASSLVQGGWSYNEQFF; CDR3 DNA: TGTGCCAGCAGCCTCGTCCAGGGGGGGTGGTCCTACAATGAGCAGTTCTTC
D gene: .; V gene: TRBV5-1; J gene: TRBJ2-3; clone size: .; CDR3 protein: CASCRSRRQTDTQYF; CDR3 DNA: TGCGCCAGCTGCCGGAGCAGACGACAAACAGATACGCAGTATTTT
D gene: .; V gene: TRBV15; J gene: TRBJ2-7; clone size: .; CDR3 protein: CATSPLAGPYEQYF; CDR3 DNA: TGTGCCACCAGCCCGCTTGCTGGGCCCTACGAGCAGTACTTC
D gene: .; V gene: TRBV2; J gene: TRBJ2-7; clone size: .; CDR3 protein: CASSDSDRSSYEQYF; CDR3 DNA: TGTGCCAGCAGTGACTCCGACAGGAGCTCCTACGAGCAGTACTTC
D gene: .; V gene: TRBV5-6; J gene: TRBJ2-2; clone size: .; CDR3 protein: CASRNWGGPREELFF; CDR3 DNA: TGTGCCAGCAGAAACTGGGGAGGCCCACGAGAGGAGCTGTTTTTT
D gene: .; V gene: TRBV5-6; J gene: TRBJ2-5; clone size: .; CDR3 protein: CASSWSRKETQYF; CDR3 DNA: TGTGCCAGCAGCTGGAGTCGGAAAGAGACCCAGTACTTC
D gene: .; V gene: TRBV10-1; J gene: TRBJ2-3; clone size: .; CDR3 protein: CASSARLLDTQYF; CDR3 DNA: TGCGCCAGCAGTGCCCGGCTCCTTGATACGCAGTATTTT
D gene: .; V gene: TRBV2; J gene: TRBJ2-3; clone size: .; CDR3 protein: CASSEDQGGTDTQYF; CDR3 DNA: TGTGCCAGCAGTGAGGATCAGGGTGGAACAGATACGCAGTATTTT
D gene: TRBD2; V gene: TRBV29-1; J gene: TRBJ2-1; clone size: .; CDR3 protein: CSVDRGLAGAIDEQFF; CDR3 DNA: TGCAGCGTTGATAGGGGACTAGCGGGAGCGATTGATGAGCAGTTCTTC
D gene: .; V gene: TRBV10-3; J gene: TRBJ2-1; clone size: .; CDR3 protein: CAISEAVGGSKKDEQFF; CDR3 DNA: TGTGCCATCAGTGAGGCCGTTGGCGGGTCGAAGAAGGATGAGCAGTTCTTC
D gene: TRBD1; V gene: TRBV19; J gene: TRBJ2-5; clone size: .; CDR3 protein: CASSRSYGATGKETQYF; CDR3 DNA: TGTGCCAGTAGTCGTTCTTATGGGGCGACAGGGAAAGAGACCCAGTACTTC
D gene: .; V gene: TRBV5-1; J gene: TRBJ1-1; clone size: .; CDR3 protein: CASRAGGANTEAFF; CDR3 DNA: TGCGCCAGCAGGGCGGGTGGGGCGAACACTGAAGCTTTCTTT
D gene: TRBD1; V gene: TRBV5-6; J gene: TRBJ2-4; clone size: .; CDR3 protein: CASSLGDRTGDIQYF; CDR3 DNA: TGTGCCAGCAGCTTGGGGGACAGAACCGGGGACATTCAGTACTTC
D gene: .; V gene: TRBV4-1; J gene: TRBJ1-1; clone size: .; CDR3 protein: CASSQTDSRNTEAFF; CDR3 DNA: TGCGCCAGCAGCCAAACGGACAGCCGAAACACTGAAGCTTTCTTT
D gene: .; V gene: TRBV14; J gene: TRBJ1-2; clone size: few; CDR3 protein: CASSPRRSGAYGYTF; CDR3 DNA: TGTGCCAGCAGCCCGCGACGGTCTGGGGCCTATGGCTACACCTTC
D gene: .; V gene: TRBV19; J gene: TRBJ2-5; clone size: .; CDR3 protein: CASSIGGTTQETQYF; CDR3 DNA: TGTGCCAGTAGTATAGGTGGGACCACCCAAGAGACCCAGTACTTC
D gene: TRBD2; V gene: TRBV5-1; J gene: TRBJ2-2; clone size: .; CDR3 protein: CASSPNILAGKNTGELFF; CDR3 DNA: TGCGCCAGCAGCCCCAACATACTAGCGGGGAAGAACACCGGGGAGCTGTTTTTT
D gene: TRBD2; V gene: TRBV6-1; J gene: TRBJ2-1; clone size: .; CDR3 protein: CASSPLAGGYNEQFF; CDR3 DNA: TGTGCCAGCAGTCCCTTGGCGGGAGGGTACAATGAGCAGTTCTTC
D gene: .; V gene: TRBV19; J gene: TRBJ2-1; clone size: once; CDR3 protein: CASSVSNEQFF; CDR3 DNA: TGTGCCAGTAGTGTAAGCAATGAGCAGTTCTTC
D gene: .; V gene: TRBV5-1; J gene: TRBJ1-1; clone size: .; CDR3 protein: CASSLTNPGSGVAFF; CDR3 DNA: TGCGCCAGCAGCTTGACCAACCCAGGTTCAGGTGTGGCTTTCTTT
D gene: .; V gene: TRBV5-1; J gene: TRBJ2-6; clone size: .; CDR3 protein: CASSLEGSGANVLTF; CDR3 DNA: TGCGCCAGCAGCTTGGAGGGGTCTGGGGCCAACGTCCTGACTTTC
D gene: .; V gene: TRBV5-8; J gene: TRBJ1-5; clone size: few; CDR3 protein: CASRSSGNQPQHF; CDR3 DNA: TGTGCCAGCCGATCGAGCGGGAATCAGCCCCAGCATTTT
D gene: .; V gene: TRBV6-5; J gene: TRBJ1-1; clone size: .; CDR3 protein: CASSQFGTEAFF; CDR3 DNA: TGTGCCAGCAGTCAGTTTGGCACTGAAGCTTTCTTT
D gene: .; V gene: TRBV5-4; J gene: TRBJ1-1; clone size: .; CDR3 protein: CASSSADSNSEAFF; CDR3 DNA: TGTGCCAGCAGCTCGGCTGACAGTAACTCTGAAGCTTTCTTT
D gene: .; V gene: TRBV2; J gene: TRBJ2-1; clone size: .; CDR3 protein: CASSVRQDDEQFF; CDR3 DNA: TGTGCCAGCAGTGTGCGGCAAGACGATGAGCAGTTCTTC
D gene: .; V gene: TRBV30; J gene: TRBJ1-5; clone size: few; CDR3 protein: CAWTARPLDQPQHF; CDR3 DNA: TGTGCCTGGACCGCACGGCCCCTAGATCAGCCCCAGCATTTT
D gene: .; V gene: TRBV4-1; J gene: TRBJ2-2; clone size: .; CDR3 protein: CAGSYRDGIDTGELFF; CDR3 DNA: TGCGCCGGCAGCTACCGGGACGGGATTGACACCGGGGAGCTGTTTTTT
D gene: .; V gene: TRBV6-1; J gene: TRBJ1-1; clone size: .; CDR3 protein: CASSASTMNTEAFF; CDR3 DNA: TGTGCCAGCAGTGCGTCCACCATGAACACTGAAGCTTTCTTT
D gene: .; V gene: TRBV6-5; J gene: TRBJ1-1; clone size: .; CDR3 protein: CASSYGGNNTEAFF; CDR3 DNA: TGTGCCAGCAGTTACGGGGGGAACAACACTGAAGCTTTCTTT
D gene: TRBD1; V gene: TRBV19; J gene: TRBJ2-7; clone size: .; CDR3 protein: CASSRDGTGGPEQYF; CDR3 DNA: TGTGCCAGTAGTCGGGACGGGACAGGGGGCCCCGAGCAGTACTTC
D gene: .; V gene: TRBV19; J gene: TRBJ2-7; clone size: .; CDR3 protein: CASTPRSDGEQYF; CDR3 DNA: TGTGCCAGTACGCCCAGGTCGGACGGCGAGCAGTACTTC
D gene: .; V gene: TRBV14; J gene: TRBJ2-7; clone size: .; CDR3 protein: CASSQEFFEQYF; CDR3 DNA: TGTGCCAGCAGCCAAGAATTCTTCGAGCAGTACTTC
D gene: TRBD1; V gene: TRBV18; J gene: TRBJ2-2; clone size: .; CDR3 protein: CASSQGQGELFF; CDR3 DNA: TGTGCCAGCTCACAAGGACAGGGAGAGCTGTTTTTT
D gene: TRBD1; V gene: TRBV5-1; J gene: TRBJ2-2; clone size: .; CDR3 protein: CASSSGFRGLPSTGELFF; CDR3 DNA: TGCGCCAGCAGCTCGGGGTTCAGGGGGCTACCCTCCACCGGGGAGCTGTTTTTT